Reported below is one T cell receptor (beta chain). Its antigen is undetermined. This record belongs to a study of beta chain features in type 1 diabetes. Findings and caveats of the study: Patients with type 1 diabetes carried fewer insertions and had more deletions at their VDJ junctions. Researchers reported that naive, central memory and Treg TCRB repertoires appeared more similar in patients than in healthy donors. There was a moderate but significant shortening of TCRB CDR3s in all four CD4+ subsets of Type 1 diabetes patients.

Germline V gives CDR1 MDHEN, CDR2 SYDVKM. The CDR3 consists of 15 residues. After removal of 0 bases from V and 6 bases from J, the junction contained 5 bases not matched to a gene. The isolated RNA, all of it, was reverse transcribed, so expressed TCRB transcripts were what got sequenced. Clones were read by immunoSEQ multiplex PCR, and TCRdb kept only the in-frame ones, dropping some. The sample records around 310,000 clones, roughly 13% being singletons. V is TRBV28 and J is TRBJ2-1; 7 nucleotides align to TRBD1. The TCR sequence derives from a woman between 18 and 29 years old with type 1 diabetes. The sequencing input was naive CD4+ T cells from blood. CDR3 in amino acids: CASSLWGQYANEQFF. Here the CDR3 DNA reads TGTGCCAGCAGTTTATGGGGACAGTATGCCAATGAGCAGTTCTTC.